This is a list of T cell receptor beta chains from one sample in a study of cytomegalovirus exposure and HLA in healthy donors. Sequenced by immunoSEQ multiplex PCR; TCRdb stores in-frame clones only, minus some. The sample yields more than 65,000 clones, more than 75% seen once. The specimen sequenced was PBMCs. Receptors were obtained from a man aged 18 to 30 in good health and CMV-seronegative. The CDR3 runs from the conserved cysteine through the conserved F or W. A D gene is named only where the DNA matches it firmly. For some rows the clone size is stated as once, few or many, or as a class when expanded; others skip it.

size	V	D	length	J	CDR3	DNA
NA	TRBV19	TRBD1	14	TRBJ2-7	CASSDRGYSYEQYF	TGTGCCAGTAGCGACAGGGGATACTCCTACGAGCAGTACTTC
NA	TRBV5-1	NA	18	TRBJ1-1	CASSLMGMVVVPNTEAFF	TGCGCCAGCAGCTTGATGGGCATGGTGGTGGTACCGAACACTGAAGCTTTCTTT
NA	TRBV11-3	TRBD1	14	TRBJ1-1	CASSYRGRDTEAFF	TGTGCCAGCAGCTACAGGGGGCGCGACACTGAAGCTTTCTTT
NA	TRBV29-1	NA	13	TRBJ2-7	CSVEDGSSREQYF	TGCAGCGTTGAAGACGGGTCATCGCGCGAGCAGTACTTC
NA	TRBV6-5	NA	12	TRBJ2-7	CASRLGAYEQYF	TGTGCCAGCAGGCTAGGGGCCTACGAGCAGTACTTC
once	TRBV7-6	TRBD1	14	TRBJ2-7	CASSTETGSYEQYF	TGTGCCAGCAGCACAGAGACAGGGAGCTACGAGCAGTACTTC
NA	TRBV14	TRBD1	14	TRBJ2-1	CASSLRTGGFEQFF	TGTGCCAGCAGCCTAAGGACAGGGGGCTTTGAGCAGTTCTTC
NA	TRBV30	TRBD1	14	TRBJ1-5	CAWSNNRGNQPQHF	TGTGCCTGGAGTAACAACAGGGGGAATCAGCCCCAGCATTTT
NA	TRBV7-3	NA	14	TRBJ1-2	CASSSSGRFYGYTF	TGTGCCAGCAGCTCAAGCGGGAGGTTCTACGGCTACACCTTC
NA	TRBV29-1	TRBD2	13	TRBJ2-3	CSVEDSSGGGQYF	TGCAGCGTTGAGGATAGTTCGGGAGGCGGGCAGTATTTT
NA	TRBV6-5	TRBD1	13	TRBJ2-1	CASSYGQADEQFF	TGTGCCAGCAGTTATGGACAGGCTGATGAGCAGTTCTTC
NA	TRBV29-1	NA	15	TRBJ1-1	CSATRSGAVNTEAFF	TGCAGCGCAACAAGATCGGGAGCGGTGAACACTGAAGCTTTCTTT
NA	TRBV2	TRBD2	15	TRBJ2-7	CASRVERGGNYEQYF	TGTGCCAGCAGAGTTGAGCGGGGGGGAAACTACGAGCAGTACTTC
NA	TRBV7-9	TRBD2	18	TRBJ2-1	CASSSPTRTSGRFNEQFF	TGTGCCAGCAGCTCGCCTACTAGGACTAGCGGGAGGTTTAATGAGCAGTTCTTC
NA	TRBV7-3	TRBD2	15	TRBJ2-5	CASSSLGSGGETQYF	TGTGCCAGCAGCTCCCTGGGTAGCGGGGGTGAGACCCAGTACTTC
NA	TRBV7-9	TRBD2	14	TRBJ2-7	CASRSREGPHEQYF	TGTGCCAGTCGTTCGCGGGAGGGCCCCCACGAGCAGTACTTC
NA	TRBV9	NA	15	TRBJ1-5	CASSVEGTTNQPQHF	TGTGCCAGCAGCGTAGAAGGGACAACTAATCAGCCCCAGCATTTT
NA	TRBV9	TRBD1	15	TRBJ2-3	CASNKQGARVDTQYF	TGTGCCAGCAACAAACAGGGGGCGCGTGTAGATACGCAGTATTTT
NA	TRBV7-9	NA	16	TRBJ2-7	CASRPKVRVNSYEQYF	TGTGCCAGCAGACCCAAGGTACGGGTGAACTCCTACGAGCAGTACTTC
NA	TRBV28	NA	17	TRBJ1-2	CASSSSNRDTFSYGYTF	TGTGCCAGCAGTTCTTCAAACCGGGACACCTTCTCCTATGGCTACACCTTC
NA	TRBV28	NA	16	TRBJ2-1	CASTLTTGSAYNEQFF	TGTGCCAGCACCTTGACTACAGGGTCAGCCTACAATGAGCAGTTCTTC
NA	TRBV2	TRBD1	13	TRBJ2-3	CATTGAVTDTQYF	TGTGCCACCACAGGGGCGGTCACAGATACGCAGTATTTT
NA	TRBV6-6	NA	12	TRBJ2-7	CASSYDSYEQYF	TGTGCCAGCAGTTACGACAGCTACGAGCAGTACTTC
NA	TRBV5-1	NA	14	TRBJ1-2	CASSLPTATYGYTF	TGCGCCAGCAGCTTGCCAACAGCAACCTATGGCTACACCTTC
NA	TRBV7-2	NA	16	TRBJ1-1	CASSLALQPLNTEAFF	TGTGCCAGCAGCTTAGCGTTACAGCCGTTAAACACTGAAGCTTTCTTT
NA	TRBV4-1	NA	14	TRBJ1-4	CASSQGQGNEKLFF	TGCGCCAGCAGCCAAGGCCAGGGTAATGAAAAACTGTTTTTT
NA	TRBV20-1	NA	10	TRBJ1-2	CSARSGGYTF	TGCAGTGCGCGATCCGGTGGCTACACCTTC
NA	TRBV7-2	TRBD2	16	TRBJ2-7	CASSLLAGALPNEQYF	TGTGCCAGCAGCTTACTGGCGGGAGCCCTCCCGAACGAGCAGTACTTC
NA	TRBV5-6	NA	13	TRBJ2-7	CASSRGSAYEQYF	TGTGCCAGCAGCAGGGGCTCGGCCTACGAGCAGTACTTC
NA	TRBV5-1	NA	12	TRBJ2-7	CASSLFPGEQYF	TGCGCCAGCAGCTTGTTCCCGGGCGAGCAGTACTTC
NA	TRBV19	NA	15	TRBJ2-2	CASRILLGVAGELFF	TGTGCCAGTAGGATTCTGCTAGGGGTGGCCGGGGAGCTGTTTTTT
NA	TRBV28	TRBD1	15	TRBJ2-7	CASTSPGDRLYEQYF	TGTGCCAGCACCTCCCCAGGGGACAGACTCTACGAGCAGTACTTC
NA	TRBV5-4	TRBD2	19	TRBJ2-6	CASSYSTLAGGTGANVLTF	TGTGCCAGCAGCTATTCAACCTTAGCGGGGGGAACTGGGGCCAACGTCCTGACTTTC
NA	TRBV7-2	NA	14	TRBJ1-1	CASSFGGGNTEAFF	TGTGCCAGCAGCTTCGGGGGGGGCAACACTGAAGCTTTCTTT
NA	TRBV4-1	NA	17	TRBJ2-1	CDSSQERKDYLYNEQFF	TGCGACAGCAGCCAAGAGAGGAAGGACTACCTATACAATGAGCAGTTCTTC
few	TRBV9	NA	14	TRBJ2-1	CASSDDSSYNEQFF	TGTGCCAGCAGCGATGACAGCTCCTACAATGAGCAGTTCTTC
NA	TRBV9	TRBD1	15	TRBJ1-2	CASSEQTTGPYGYTF	TGTGCCAGCAGCGAGCAAACGACAGGGCCCTATGGCTACACCTTC
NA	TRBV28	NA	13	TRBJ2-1	CASSIRPDYEQFF	TGTGCCAGCAGCATTCGTCCAGACTATGAGCAGTTCTTC
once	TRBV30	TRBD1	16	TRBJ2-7	CAGTDRWKRIGGEQYF	TGTGCCGGAACGGACAGGTGGAAGAGGATAGGGGGCGAGCAGTACTTC
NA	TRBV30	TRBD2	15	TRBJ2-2	CAWSNLAGGPGELFF	TGTGCCTGGAGTAATCTAGCGGGAGGGCCCGGGGAGCTGTTTTTT
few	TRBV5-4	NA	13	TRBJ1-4	CASSFGQAEKLFF	TGTGCCAGCAGCTTCGGTCAGGCTGAAAAACTGTTTTTT